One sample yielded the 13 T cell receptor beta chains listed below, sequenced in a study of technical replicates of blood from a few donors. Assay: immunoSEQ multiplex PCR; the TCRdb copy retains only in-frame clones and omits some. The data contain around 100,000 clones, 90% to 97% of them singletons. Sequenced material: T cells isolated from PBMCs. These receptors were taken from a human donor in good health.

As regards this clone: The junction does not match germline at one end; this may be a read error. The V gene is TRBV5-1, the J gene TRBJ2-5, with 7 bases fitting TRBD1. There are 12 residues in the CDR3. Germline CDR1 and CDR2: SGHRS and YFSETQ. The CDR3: CASGTVQESQYF. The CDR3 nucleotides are TGCGCCAGCGGGACAGTTCAAGAGTCCCAGTACTTC.

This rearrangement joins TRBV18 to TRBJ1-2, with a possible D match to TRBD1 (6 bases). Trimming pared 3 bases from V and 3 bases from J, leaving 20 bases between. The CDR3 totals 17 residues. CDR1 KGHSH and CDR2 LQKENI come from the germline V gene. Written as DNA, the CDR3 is TGTGCCAGCTCACCCCGGGTGAGACAGGTCGCTTACTATGGCTACACCTTC. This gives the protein CASSPRVRQVAYYGYTF.

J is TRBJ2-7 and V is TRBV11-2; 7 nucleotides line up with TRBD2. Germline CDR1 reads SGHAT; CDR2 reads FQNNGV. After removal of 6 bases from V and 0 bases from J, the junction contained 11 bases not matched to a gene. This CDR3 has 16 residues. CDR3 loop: CASRFYSGAGSYEQYF. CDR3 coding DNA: TGTGCCAGCAGGTTTTACAGCGGGGCCGGCTCCTACGAGCAGTACTTC.

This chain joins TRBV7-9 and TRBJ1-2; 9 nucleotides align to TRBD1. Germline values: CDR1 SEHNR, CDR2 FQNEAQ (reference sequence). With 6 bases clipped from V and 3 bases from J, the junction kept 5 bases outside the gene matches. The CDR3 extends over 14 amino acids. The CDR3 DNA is TGTGCCAGCAGATGGACAGGGGAGGACTATGGCTACACCTTC. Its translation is CASRWTGEDYGYTF.

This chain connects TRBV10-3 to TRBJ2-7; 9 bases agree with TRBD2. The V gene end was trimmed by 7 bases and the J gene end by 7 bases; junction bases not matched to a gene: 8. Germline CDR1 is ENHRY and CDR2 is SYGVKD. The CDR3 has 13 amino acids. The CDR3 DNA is TGTGCCATCATGGCTAGCGGGAACGATGAGCAGTACTTC. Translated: CAIMASGNDEQYF.

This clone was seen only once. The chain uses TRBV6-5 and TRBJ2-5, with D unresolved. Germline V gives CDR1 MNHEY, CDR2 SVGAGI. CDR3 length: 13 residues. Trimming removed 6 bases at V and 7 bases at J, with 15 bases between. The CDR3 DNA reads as TGTGCCAGCAGCCCCGGAGAGTCGGGGACCCAGTACTTC. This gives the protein CASSPGESGTQYF.

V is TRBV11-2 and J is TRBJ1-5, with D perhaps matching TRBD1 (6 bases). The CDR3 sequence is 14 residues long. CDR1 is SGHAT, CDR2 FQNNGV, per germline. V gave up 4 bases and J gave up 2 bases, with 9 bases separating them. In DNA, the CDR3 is TGTGCCAGCAGCTCGACAGGTCGCAATCAGCCCCAGCATTTT. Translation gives CASSSTGRNQPQHF.

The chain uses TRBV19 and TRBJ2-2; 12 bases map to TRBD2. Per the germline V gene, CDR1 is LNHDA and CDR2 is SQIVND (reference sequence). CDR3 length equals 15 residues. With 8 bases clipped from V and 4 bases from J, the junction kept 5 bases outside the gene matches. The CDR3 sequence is CASYRLAGATGELFF. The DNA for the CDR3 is TGTGCCAGTTATAGACTAGCGGGAGCCACCGGGGAGCTGTTTTTT.

The chain's CDR3 is CASSLGRSRAIGTEAFF. The CDR3 nucleotides read TGTGCCAGCAGCTTAGGGCGATCGAGGGCGATTGGGACTGAAGCTTTCTTT. The V call is TRBV7-8, the J call TRBJ1-1; D remains unclear. CDR3 length: 17 amino acids. Between the trimmed V and J ends, which lost 1 base and 5 bases, there was a span of 20 bases. From germline, CDR1 is SGHVS and CDR2 FQNEAQ.

The CDR3 here is CASSPWAGGDTEAFF. The CDR3 nucleotides read TGTGCCAGCAGCCCCTGGGCGGGGGGGGACACTGAAGCTTTCTTT. V and J are TRBV14 and TRBJ1-1; maybe TRBD1 (5 bases). The CDR3 sequence is 15 residues long. The germline CDR1 and CDR2 sequences are SGHDN and FVKESK. The germline V and J ends were trimmed by 4 bases and 3 bases, with 15 bases remaining between them.

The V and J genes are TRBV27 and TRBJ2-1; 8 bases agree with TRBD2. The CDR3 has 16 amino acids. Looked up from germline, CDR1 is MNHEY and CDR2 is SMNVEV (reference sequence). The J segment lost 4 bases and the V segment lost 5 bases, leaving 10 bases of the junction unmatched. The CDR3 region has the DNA TGTGCCAGCAGTCCGAGTAGCGGGACACTTTACAATGAGCAGTTCTTC. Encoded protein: CASSPSSGTLYNEQFF.

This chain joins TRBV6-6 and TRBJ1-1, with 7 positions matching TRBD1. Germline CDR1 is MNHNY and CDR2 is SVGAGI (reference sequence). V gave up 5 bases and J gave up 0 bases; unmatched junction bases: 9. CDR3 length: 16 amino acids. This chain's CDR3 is CASSPGTAILNTEAFF. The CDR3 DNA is TGTGCCAGCAGTCCCGGGACAGCCATATTGAACACTGAAGCTTTCTTT.

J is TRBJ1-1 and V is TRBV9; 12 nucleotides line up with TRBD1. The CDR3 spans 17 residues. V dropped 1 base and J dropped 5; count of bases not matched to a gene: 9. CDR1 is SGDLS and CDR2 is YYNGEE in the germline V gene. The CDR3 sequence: CASSVSRDRGRRTEAFF. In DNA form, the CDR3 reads TGTGCCAGCAGCGTAAGCCGGGACAGGGGGCGTCGGACTGAAGCTTTCTTT.